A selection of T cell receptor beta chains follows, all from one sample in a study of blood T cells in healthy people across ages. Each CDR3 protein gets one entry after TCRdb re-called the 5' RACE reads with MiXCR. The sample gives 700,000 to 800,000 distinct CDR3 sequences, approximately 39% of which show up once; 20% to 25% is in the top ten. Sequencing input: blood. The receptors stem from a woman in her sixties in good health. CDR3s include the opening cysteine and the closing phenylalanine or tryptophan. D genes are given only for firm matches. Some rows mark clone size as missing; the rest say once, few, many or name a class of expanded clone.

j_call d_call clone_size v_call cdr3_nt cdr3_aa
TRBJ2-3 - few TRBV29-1 TGCAGCGTTCGGGAAGGGGGTGAGGGTACGCAGTATTTT CSVREGGEGTQYF
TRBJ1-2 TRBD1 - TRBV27 TGTGCCAGCAGTCCTCGGACAGGGGGCCATGGCTACACCTTC CASSPRTGGHGYTF
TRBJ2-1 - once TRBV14 TGTGCCAGCAACCAAGATCCGGGGCCGAATCCCCTCAATGAGCAGTTCTTC CASNQDPGPNPLNEQFF
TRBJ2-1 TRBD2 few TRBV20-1 TGCAGTGCTAGTGCCAGCGGGGGGGGGGCGTCCTACAACGAGCAGTTCTTC CSASASGGGASYNEQFF
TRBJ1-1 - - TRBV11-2 TGTGCCAGCAGCTTGAATTCCTGGGGCCGAAACACCGAAGCTTTCTTT CASSLNSWGRNTEAFF
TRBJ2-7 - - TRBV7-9 TGTGCCAGCAGCTCGGTAGGGGACACTAGCTCCTACGAGCAGTACTTC CASSSVGDTSSYEQYF
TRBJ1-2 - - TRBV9 TGTGCCAGCAGCGTAGACCCTGAGTTAGGGGGCTACACCTTC CASSVDPELGGYTF
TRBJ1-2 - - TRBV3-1 TGTGCCAGCAGCCAGGAGGGGAGGTATGGCTACATCTTC CASSQEGRYGYIF
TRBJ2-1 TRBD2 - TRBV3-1 TGTGCCAGCAGCCCCTCGAGCGGGGGTCACAATGAGCAGTTCTTC CASSPSSGGHNEQFF
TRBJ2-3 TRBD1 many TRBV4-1 TGCGCCAGCAGCCGCGGGACAGGGTTAGCAGATACGCAGTATTTT CASSRGTGLADTQYF
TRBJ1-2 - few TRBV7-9 TGTGCCAGCAGCTTAGTCCCCGCAGGCACCTATGGCTACACCTTC CASSLVPAGTYGYTF
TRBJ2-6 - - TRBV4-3 TGCGCCAGCAGTCCGGGACATATCTCTGGGGCCAACGTCCTGACTTTC CASSPGHISGANVLTF
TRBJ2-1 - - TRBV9 TGTGCCAGCAGCGTAGATTTAGGAATGAATGAGCAGTTCTTC CASSVDLGMNEQFF